Presented here are 15 T cell receptor beta chains from one specimen sequenced in a study of control samples from healthy donors and cancer patients. Clones were sequenced by immunoSEQ multiplex PCR, and TCRdb holds only the in-frame ones, with some missing. The profile shows around 120,000 clones, approximately 88% of them singletons. The sequenced material came from blood. All receptors derive from a man aged 35-49 years in good health.

V and J are TRBV29-1 and TRBJ1-2; weak D call: TRBD1 (5 bases). CDR3 length equals 13 residues. V lost 5 bases, J lost 4 bases, and 14 bases lay in between. The germline V gene encodes CDR1 SQVTM and CDR2 ANQGSEA. CDR3 DNA sequence: TGCAGCGTTCCCGGGACGGGGACCTATGGCTACACCTTC. This translates into CSVPGTGTYGYTF.

This clone was recorded once. The chain combines TRBV20-1 with TRBJ2-3; D unresolved. V dropped 5 bases and J dropped 5 bases, with 8 bases sitting between them. Germline V lookup: CDR1 DFQATT, CDR2 SNEGSKA (reference sequence). CDR3 length: 11 amino acids. This CDR3 reads CSAGRKDTQYF. The CDR3 region has the DNA TGCAGTGCTGGCCGAAAAGATACGCAGTATTTT.

Note on this clone: Within the sample, other DNA sequences also encode this same CDR3. This rearrangement joins TRBV2 to TRBJ1-2; the D is unclear. This CDR3 has 12 residues. Germline CDR1 is SNHLY and CDR2 is FYNNEI. V gave up 4 bases and J gave up 2 bases, with 5 bases separating them. The CDR3 nucleotides are TGTGCCAGCAGTGTTCGGAACTATGGCTACACCTTC. Its translation: CASSVRNYGYTF.

The chain couples TRBV3-1 (or the pseudogene TRBV3-2) to TRBJ2-7; TRBD1 matches at 9 bases. This CDR3 is built from 14 residues. V dropped 1 base and J dropped 6; count of bases not matched to a gene: 4. Germline loops: CDR1 LGHDT, CDR2 YNNKEL (reference sequence). CDR3 sequence reads: CASSQGGTGREQYF. The CDR3 bases are TGTGCCAGCAGCCAAGGAGGGACAGGGCGCGAGCAGTACTTC.

A single count supports this clone. The J gene is TRBJ2-7, the V gene TRBV7-6; the match to TRBD2 covers 8 bases. The CDR3 length is 15 residues. V shed 1 base and J 4 bases; nucleotides not matched to a gene: 6. Germline-derived CDR1 and CDR2 are SGHVS and FNYEAQ. The CDR3 region is CASSLVASGFYEQYF. In DNA form, the CDR3 reads TGTGCCAGCAGCTTAGTGGCTAGCGGGTTTTACGAGCAGTACTTC. The full variable domain, with the rest looked up from reference TRBV7-6 and TRBJ2-7, is GAGVSQSPRYKVTKRGQDVALRCDPISGHVSLYWYRQALGQGPEFLTYFNYEAQQDKSGLPNDRFSAERPEGSISTLTIQRTEQRDSAMYRCASSLVASGFYEQYFGPGTRLTVT.

The chain joins TRBV12-5 to TRBJ1-5; TRBD1 aligns across 8 bases. Germline-derived CDR1 and CDR2 are LGHNT and FRNRAP. This CDR3 comprises 16 residues. V was pared by 4 bases and J by 2 bases, with 7 bases of the junction left unmatched. The CDR3 coding sequence is TGTGCTAGTGGTTCCCCAGACAGGGGAGGCAATCAGCCCCAGCATTTT. Translation gives CASGSPDRGGNQPQHF.

CDR3 sequence reads: CASSSPTPSGANVLTF. The CDR3, as DNA: TGCGCCAGCAGCTCCCCAACACCGTCTGGGGCCAACGTCCTGACTTTC. V usage is TRBV5-1 and J usage is TRBJ2-6; D unclear. V dropped 3 bases and J dropped 1 base, with 11 bases sitting between them. Germline CDR1 reads SGHRS; CDR2 reads YFSETQ. This CDR3 comprises 16 residues.

The V and J genes are TRBV7-9 and TRBJ1-5; D is unclear. V lost 1 base and J lost 11, with 18 bases in between. CDR3 length: 15 amino acids. The germline V gene encodes CDR1 SEHNR and CDR2 FQNEAQ (reference sequence). The CDR3 loop reads CASSLVGSPEQSQHF. The CDR3 bases are TGTGCCAGCAGCTTAGTAGGCAGCCCGGAGCAGTCCCAGCATTTT.

The genes are TRBV5-6 and TRBJ2-2; no definite D call. The CDR3 spans 14 residues. V was cut by 4 bases and J by 3 bases, with 10 bases left in between. Germline V lookup: CDR1 SGHDT, CDR2 YYEEEE. The CDR3 DNA follows: TGTGCCAGCAGCGTGGAGCTCGACACCGGGGAGCTGTTTTTT. Translation: CASSVELDTGELFF.

The rearrangement links TRBV12-3 or TRBV12-4 to TRBJ1-6; no definite D call. Trimming cost V 10 bases and J 4 bases, with 11 bases left between them. This CDR3 has 13 amino acids. CDR3 loop: CANQRLYNSPLHF. The CDR3 DNA is TGTGCCAATCAGCGACTATATAATTCACCCCTCCACTTT.

This clone was counted a few times. The chain links TRBV5-4 to TRBJ1-1, with unresolved D. CDR1 SGHNT and CDR2 YYREEE come from the germline V gene (reference sequence). The germline V and J ends were trimmed by 0 bases and 1 base, with 4 bases remaining between them. CDR3 length equals 13 residues. The CDR3 reads CASSLAKNTEAFF. For the CDR3, the DNA is TGTGCCAGCAGCTTGGCCAAGAACACTGAAGCTTTCTTT.

The chain is built from TRBV9 and TRBJ1-6; D not resolved. V lost 3 bases and J 9 bases, leaving 10 bases between the germline ends. Germline V gene data show CDR1 as SGDLS and CDR2 as YYNGEE. The CDR3 length is 13 residues. The CDR3 loop reads CASSESDTSPLHF. The CDR3 nucleotides read TGTGCCAGCAGCGAATCCGATACTTCACCCCTCCACTTT. Full variable domain (outside the CDR3, taken from reference TRBV9 and TRBJ1-6): DSGVTQTPKHLITATGQRVTLRCSPRSGDLSVYWYQQSLDQGLQFLIQYYNGEERAKGNILERFSAQQFPDLHSELNLSSLELGDSALYFCASSESDTSPLHFGNGTRLTVT.

The chain joins TRBV18 to TRBJ2-3, with D possibly TRBD1 on 7 matching bases. V was clipped by 0 bases and J by 4 bases, with 14 bases between them. Per the germline V gene, CDR1 is KGHSH and CDR2 is LQKENI. The CDR3 contains 16 residues. The CDR3 nucleotides read TGTGCCAGCTCACCACCAAAACAGGGGAGGTCAGATACGCAGTATTTT. This sequence encodes CASSPPKQGRSDTQYF.

The chain uses TRBV9 and TRBJ1-6; D perhaps matches TRBD1 (6 bases). With 5 bases removed from V and 0 bases from J, the gap between germline ends came to 12 bases. CDR3 length equals 16 residues. The germline CDR1 and CDR2 sequences are SGDLS and YYNGEE. CDR3 sequence: CASSRTDSSYNSPLHF. CDR3 coding DNA: TGTGCCAGCAGTCGTACGGACAGCTCCTATAATTCACCCCTCCACTTT.

A word on this clone: Different DNA sequences within this sample yield the same CDR3. The rearrangement links TRBV15 to TRBJ1-1, with D maybe TRBD1 (5 bases). The CDR3 covers 14 residues. The germline V gene encodes CDR1 LNHNV and CDR2 YYDKDF (reference sequence). V was shortened by 0 bases and J by 2 bases, with 7 bases between the two germline ends. The CDR3 spells CATSRDGGNTEAFF. CDR3 sequence (DNA): TGTGCCACCAGCAGAGATGGGGGAAACACTGAAGCTTTCTTT.